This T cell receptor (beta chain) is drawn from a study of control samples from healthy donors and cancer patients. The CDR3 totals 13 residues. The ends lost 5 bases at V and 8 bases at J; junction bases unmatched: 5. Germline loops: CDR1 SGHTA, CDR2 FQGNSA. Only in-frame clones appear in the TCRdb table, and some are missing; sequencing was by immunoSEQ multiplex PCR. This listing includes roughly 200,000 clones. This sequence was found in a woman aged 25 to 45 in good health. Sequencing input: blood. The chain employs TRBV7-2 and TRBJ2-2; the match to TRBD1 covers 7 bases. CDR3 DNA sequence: TGTGCCAGCAGCAGACAGGGAACGGGGGAGCTGTTTTTT. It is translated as CASSRQGTGELFF. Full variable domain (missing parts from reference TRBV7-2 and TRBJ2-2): GAGVSQSPSNKVTEKGKDVELRCDPISGHTALYWYRQSLGQGLEFLIYFQGNSAPDKSGLPSDRFSAERTGGSVSTLTIQRTQQEDSAVYLCASSRQGTGELFFGEGSRLTVL.